These T cell receptor beta chains were read from a single sample in a study of human thymus T cells. Sequencing used immunoSEQ multiplex PCR; TCRdb keeps in-frame clones, though not all of them. In the table there are around 70,000 clones, 90% to 95% of which are singletons. Sequencing was done on a sample of thymus tissue. These receptors came from a girl under two years old with a congenital heart defect but otherwise immunologically healthy. The CDR3 runs from the conserved cysteine through the conserved F or W. The D gene is left open where the match is weak. Some rows mark clone size as missing; the rest say once, few, many or name a class of expanded clone.

CDR3 length	D gene	V gene	J gene	clone size	CDR3 DNA	CDR3 protein
13	TRBD1	TRBV14	TRBJ2-7	NA	TGTGCCAGCAGCCCCGGACAGGGCTACGAGCAGTACTTC	CASSPGQGYEQYF
15	NA	TRBV28	TRBJ1-5	NA	TGTGCCAGCAGCAAACTCAGAAATGGAGATCAGCCCCAGCATTTT	CASSKLRNGDQPQHF
15	NA	TRBV5-5	TRBJ1-1	once	TGTGCCAGCAGCTTGTGGCCGGGGCTGAACACTGAAGCTTTCTTT	CASSLWPGLNTEAFF
10	NA	TRBV29-1	TRBJ2-5	NA	TGCAGCGTTAACATCGAGACCCAGTACTTC	CSVNIETQYF
14	TRBD2	TRBV28	TRBJ2-7	NA	TGTGCCAGCAGTTTATGGGGACTAGTGGGTGAGCAGTACTTC	CASSLWGLVGEQYF
18	TRBD2	TRBV7-9	TRBJ2-1	once	TGTGCCAGCACTACTCCCCATACGCGGGAGGGCTCTTCCAATGAGCAGTTCTTC	CASTTPHTREGSSNEQFF
15	TRBD2	TRBV18	TRBJ2-2	NA	TGTGCCAGCTCACCCGGGACTAACCGGGCCGGGGAGCTGTTTTTT	CASSPGTNRAGELFF
18	TRBD2	TRBV7-3	TRBJ2-1	NA	TGTGCCAGCAGCAAGCGGACTAGCGGGAGGGCCGGCTGGAATGAGCAGTTCTTC	CASSKRTSGRAGWNEQFF
18	TRBD1	TRBV11-2	TRBJ2-7	once	TGTGCCAGCAGCTTGTCAATTCGTCAGAATGACAGGGGCTACGAGCAGTACTTC	CASSLSIRQNDRGYEQYF
19	TRBD2	TRBV5-4	TRBJ2-4	once	TGTGCCAGCAGCTTGGGCGTAGCGGGAGGGCGAAGGAACAAAAACATTCAGTACTTC	CASSLGVAGGRRNKNIQYF
15	TRBD2	TRBV6-5	TRBJ2-1	NA	TGTGCCAGCAGTTACGGGACTAGCGACTACAATGAGCAGTTCTTC	CASSYGTSDYNEQFF
17	TRBD1	TRBV7-9	TRBJ1-1	NA	TGTGCCAGCAGCTTAGCCCCCACGGGACAGCTTGGGCCTGAAGCTTTCTTT	CASSLAPTGQLGPEAFF
11	NA	TRBV28	TRBJ2-4	NA	TGTGCCACAGCGGTCGGAAACATTCAGTACTTC	CATAVGNIQYF
14	NA	TRBV18	TRBJ2-5	NA	TGTGCCAGCTCCCGACAACTAGGGGAAGAGACCCAGTACTTC	CASSRQLGEETQYF
15	TRBD2	TRBV5-5	TRBJ2-3	NA	TGTGCCAGCAGCTGTAGCGGGGGTTGGACAGATACGCAGTATTTT	CASSCSGGWTDTQYF
11	NA	TRBV6-1	TRBJ2-7	once	TGTGCCAGCGCAGGCGGGTACGAGCAGTACTTC	CASAGGYEQYF
15	TRBD2	TRBV5-1	TRBJ2-3	NA	TGCGCCAGCAGCTTCCTAGCGGGGACCACAGATACGCAGTATTTT	CASSFLAGTTDTQYF
15	NA	TRBV4-1	TRBJ2-2	NA	TGCGCCAGCAGCCAAGATCGGGGTAGGGCCGGGGAGCTGTTTTTT	CASSQDRGRAGELFF
14	NA	TRBV10-2	TRBJ2-3	NA	TGCGCCAGCAGGGTATCAGTGGGACTAGATACGCAGTATTTT	CASRVSVGLDTQYF
13	NA	TRBV18	TRBJ1-4	NA	TGTGCCAGCTCTCCGGACAGTAATGAAAAACTGTTTTTT	CASSPDSNEKLFF
17	TRBD1	TRBV30	TRBJ1-3	NA	TGTGCCTGGAGGCGGGGGACAGGGTATTACTCTGGAAACACCATATATTTT	CAWRRGTGYYSGNTIYF
18	TRBD1	TRBV4-1	TRBJ1-5	NA	TGCGCCAGCAGCCAAGATTTGCAGGGGGCGCGGGGTAGTCAGCCCCAGCATTTT	CASSQDLQGARGSQPQHF
17	NA	TRBV15	TRBJ1-3	NA	TGTGCCACCAGCAGAGCCTTTTTAGCAGGAGACTCCCACACCATATATTTT	CATSRAFLAGDSHTIYF
16	TRBD2	TRBV9	TRBJ2-2	once	TGTGCCAGCAGCGTTTCGCTAGCGGGAGACACCGGGGAGCTGTTTTTT	CASSVSLAGDTGELFF
18	NA	TRBV9	TRBJ1-1	NA	TGTGCCAGCAGCGTGGGTCCCCCCACCCTCTCATTGAACACTGAAGCTTTCTTT	CASSVGPPTLSLNTEAFF
19	TRBD2	TRBV4-1	TRBJ2-3	NA	TGCGCCAGCAGCCACAAAGATCCCCTAGCGGGAGGGAGGATCGTTACGCAGTATTTT	CASSHKDPLAGGRIVTQYF
13	TRBD2	TRBV5-1	TRBJ2-5	NA	TGCGCCAGCAGCTTTGCGGGAGAAGAGACCCAGTACTTC	CASSFAGEETQYF
15	NA	TRBV6-1	TRBJ2-4	NA	TGTGCCAGCATCCGGGGGGCCTTAGCCAAAAACATTCAGTACTTC	CASIRGALAKNIQYF
14	TRBD2	TRBV14	TRBJ2-5	NA	TGTGCCAGCAGCCAAATAGCGGGTCACGAGACCCAGTACTTC	CASSQIAGHETQYF
13	NA	TRBV25-1	TRBJ1-5	NA	TGTGCCAGCAGTGAGGGGGGAAAACAGCCCCAGCATTTT	CASSEGGKQPQHF
17	TRBD1	TRBV7-9	TRBJ2-7	NA	TGTGCCAGCAGCTTAGCGGGAGTTGGGACAGGGCCCTACGAGCAGTACTTC	CASSLAGVGTGPYEQYF
11	NA	TRBV12-2	TRBJ1-1	few	TGTGCAAGTCGCCCCAGGTCTGGGGCTTTCTTT	CASRPRSGAFF
19	NA	TRBV14	TRBJ2-3	NA	TGTGCCAGCAGCCAAGATCAGTCCGCGTCAGGGAATGACACAGATACGCAGTATTTT	CASSQDQSASGNDTDTQYF
14	NA	TRBV9	TRBJ1-1	NA	TGTGCCAGCAGCGTAGTGAACAGGAACACTGAAGCTTTCTTT	CASSVVNRNTEAFF
14	NA	TRBV12-5	TRBJ1-1	once	TGTGCTAGTGGCCCGTTAATGCGTGACACTGAAGCTTTCTTT	CASGPLMRDTEAFF
11	NA	TRBV20-1	TRBJ2-7	NA	TGCAGTGCTAGAGATTTCGGCGAGCAGTACTTC	CSARDFGEQYF
15	NA	TRBV10-3	TRBJ2-2	once	TGTGCCATCAGTGACATAGCGGCGGAGACCGGGGAGCTGTTTTTT	CAISDIAAETGELFF
18	TRBD1	TRBV28	TRBJ2-1	NA	TGTGCCAGCAGTTTGAAGGCCCCCGGACAGGGTTCCTACAATGAGCAGTTCTTC	CASSLKAPGQGSYNEQFF
14	NA	TRBV4-3	TRBJ2-1	NA	TGCGCCAGCAGCCAAGTACTAGTTATCCATGAGCAGTTCTTC	CASSQVLVIHEQFF
14	TRBD2	TRBV25-1	TRBJ2-7	NA	TGTGCCAGCAGTGTTGCGGGAGGCGCCGGGGAGCAGTACTTC	CASSVAGGAGEQYF
16	TRBD2	TRBV27	TRBJ2-7	NA	TGTGCCAGCAGTTCACCCCCTAGCGGGAGGTACCACGAGCAGTACTTC	CASSSPPSGRYHEQYF
12	TRBD1	TRBV5-4	TRBJ2-7	NA	TGTGCCAGCAGCTACAGGGGCTACGAGCAGTACTTC	CASSYRGYEQYF
16	TRBD2	TRBV10-3	TRBJ2-1	NA	TGTGCCATCAGTGAGTCGATGTGGGAGGGGAGGAATGAGCAGTTCTTC	CAISESMWEGRNEQFF
14	TRBD1	TRBV6-5	TRBJ1-2	NA	TGTGCCAGCAGTCCAAGGACAGGGCTCAATGGCTACACCTTC	CASSPRTGLNGYTF
16	NA	TRBV14	TRBJ2-1	NA	TGTGCCAGCAGCCAAGGACCGGGGAGCTCCCTCAATGAGCAGTTCTTC	CASSQGPGSSLNEQFF
14	NA	TRBV19	TRBJ2-1	NA	TGTGCCAGTAGTACTGGGAGCCCCTACAATGAGCAGTTCTTC	CASSTGSPYNEQFF
17	TRBD1	TRBV14	TRBJ2-5	NA	TGTGCCAGCAGCCAAGATTCGTCGGGGACAGGAGAAGAGACCCAGTACTTC	CASSQDSSGTGEETQYF
11	TRBD2	TRBV20-1	TRBJ2-2	NA	TGCAGCAGCGGGGACACCGGGGAGCTGTTTTTT	CSSGDTGELFF
15	NA	TRBV19	TRBJ2-2	NA	TGTGCCAGTAGTATAGACCCACAGAACACCGGGGAGCTGTTTTTT	CASSIDPQNTGELFF
14	NA	TRBV9	TRBJ2-3	once	TGTGCCAGCAGCCCCCAGGGGAGCACAGATACGCAGTATTTT	CASSPQGSTDTQYF